These 9 T cell receptor beta chains originate from one sample sequenced in a study of cytomegalovirus exposure and HLA in healthy donors. Researchers ran the PCR with 60 Vbeta and 13 Jbeta primers. Libraries were prepared by immunoSEQ multiplex PCR; TCRdb keeps only in-frame clonotypes and omits some of them. This repertoire shows some 130,000 clones, around 80% found once; its top ten account for roughly 2%. The sample consisted of PBMCs. Receptors originate from a man in his late teens or twenties in good health and CMV-seronegative.

This chain links TRBV19 with TRBJ2-1, with TRBD2 matching 12 bases. V shed 1 base and J 5 bases; nucleotides not matched to a gene: 0. Germline CDR1 LNHDA, CDR2 SQIVND (reference sequence). The CDR3 spans 15 residues. The CDR3 loop is CASSIGTSGNNEQFF. CDR3 nucleotides: TGTGCCAGTAGTATAGGGACTAGCGGGAACAATGAGCAGTTCTTC.

The chain employs TRBV15 and TRBJ1-2; tentative D call: TRBD1 (5 bases). The CDR3 loop spans 14 amino acids. Germline V CDR1 and CDR2: LNHNV, YYDKDF (reference sequence). V dropped 3 bases and J dropped 5 bases, with 13 bases sitting between them. DNA for the CDR3: TGTGCCACCAGCAGGACCCCCGGGGGGTATGGCTACACCTTC. Protein product: CATSRTPGGYGYTF.

This rearrangement joins TRBV11-2 to TRBJ1-1, with D uncertain. This CDR3 spans 16 amino acids. Looked up from germline, CDR1 is SGHAT and CDR2 is FQNNGV. Between the trimmed V and J ends, which lost 1 base and 0 bases, there was a span of 12 bases. The CDR3: CASSLGWPKMNTEAFF. For the CDR3, the DNA is TGTGCCAGCAGCTTAGGGTGGCCGAAGATGAACACTGAAGCTTTCTTT.

The chain joins TRBV14 to TRBJ1-2; 8 bases match TRBD1. The CDR3 runs 13 residues. With V trimmed by 5 bases and J by 7 bases, 6 bases remained unmatched. Germline CDR1 is SGHDN and CDR2 is FVKESK. The CDR3, as DNA: TGTGCCAGCAGCGGACAGGGACTCCGTGGCTACACCTTC. Amino acid sequence: CASSGQGLRGYTF.

The chain carries TRBV7-9 and TRBJ2-7; 10 bases align to TRBD1. Germline V gives CDR1 SEHNR, CDR2 FQNEAQ (reference sequence). CDR3 length: 16 amino acids. CDR3 in DNA: TGTTCCAGCAGTTCACCTTCCGGGACAGGGGCCTACGAGCAGTACGTC. It translates to CSSSSPSGTGAYEQYV.

This clone has only one observation. The V gene is TRBV5-6, the J gene TRBJ1-5; D is unclear. CDR1 and CDR2 from the germline V gene are SGHDT and YYEEEE. The CDR3 length is 14 residues. Trimming took 0 bases from V and 5 from J, leaving 9 bases between them. CDR3 region: CASSLAGWDQPQHF. For the CDR3, the DNA is TGTGCCAGCAGCTTGGCCGGGTGGGATCAGCCCCAGCATTTT.

The CDR3 loop reads CASNIPGQGIGNTIYF. The CDR3 DNA reads as TGTGCCAGCAATATCCCGGGACAGGGGATTGGAAACACCATATATTTT. This chain connects TRBV6-6 to TRBJ1-3; 10 positions match TRBD1. This CDR3 region has 16 residues. The germline gives CDR1 MNHNY, CDR2 SVGAGI (reference sequence). V shed 7 bases and J 3 bases; nucleotides not matched to a gene: 9.

The J gene is TRBJ2-7, the V gene TRBV30; no reliable D call. This CDR3 comprises 13 residues. CDR1 is GTSNPN, CDR2 SVGIG, per germline (reference sequence). V dropped 4 bases and J dropped 0 bases, with 10 bases sitting between them. This CDR3 reads CAWTDLHSYEQYF. DNA for the CDR3: TGTGCCTGGACCGACTTACACTCCTACGAGCAGTACTTC.

This clone was detected a few times. The chain recombines TRBV14 with TRBJ2-7; 8 bases match TRBD2. The germline gives CDR1 SGHDN, CDR2 FVKESK. J was trimmed by 0 bases and V by 3 bases; bases with no gene match: 10. The CDR3 is 17 amino acids. The CDR3 sequence: CASSQSTGGVRSYEQYF. Written as DNA, the CDR3 is TGTGCCAGCAGCCAGTCAACCGGGGGGGTGCGCTCCTACGAGCAGTACTTC. Supplemented by reference TRBV14 and TRBJ2-7, the full variable domain reads EAGVTQFPSHSVIEKGQTVTLRCDPISGHDNLYWYRRVMGKEIKFLLHFVKESKQDESGMPNNRFLAERTGGTYSTLKVQPAELEDSGVYFCASSQSTGGVRSYEQYFGPGTRLTVT.